Below, 15 T cell receptor beta chains from the same sample are listed, as sequenced in a study of T-cell memory formation after mild COVID-19. A single record per CDR3 protein comes from TCRdb applying MiXCR to the 5' RACE reads. The sample has approximately 340,000 distinct CDR3 sequences, 15% to 20% seen once. Material for sequencing was PBMCs or a T cell subset sorted from them (not recorded which). All receptors derive from a man aged 18 to 29 who had mild COVID-19 (a few samples of this study predate the infection). Cell type and time point are not known.

The chain employs TRBV7-2 and TRBJ1-5; D remains unclear. The CDR3 runs to 13 residues. CDR1 is SGHTA and CDR2 is FQGNSA in the germline V gene. The V gene lost 4 bases and the J gene lost 4 bases, with 8 bases spanning the gap. DNA for the CDR3: TGTGCCAGCAGCTCCCCCCCGAATCAGCCCCAGCATTTT. Amino acids: CASSSPPNQPQHF.

Only a few counts were recorded for this clonotype. V is TRBV6-5 and J is TRBJ1-5, with 9 nucleotides matching TRBD1. This CDR3 has 15 residues. Trimming cost V 6 bases and J 0 bases; bases outside gene matches: 3. CDR1 MNHEY and CDR2 SVGAGI come from the germline V gene. CDR3 region: CASRRTGASNQPQHF. In nucleotides, the CDR3 is TGTGCCAGCAGAAGGACAGGGGCTAGCAATCAGCCCCAGCATTTT.

This clonotype was counted between two and nine times. The chain recombines TRBV15 with TRBJ1-2; D call uncertain. This CDR3 is 14 amino acids long. The V and J ends lost 0 bases and 6 bases respectively, with 11 bases between them. Germline CDR1 is LNHNV and CDR2 is YYDKDF (reference sequence). The CDR3 region has the DNA TGTGCCACCAGCAGAGATCTGGGCTCGGATGGCTACACCTTC. It specifies CATSRDLGSDGYTF.

There are a few counts of this clonotype. This chain links TRBV30 with TRBJ2-2, with TRBD2 identical over 13 bases. Germline V CDR1 and CDR2: GTSNPN, SVGIG (reference sequence). This CDR3 has 17 amino acids. J gave up 7 bases and V 6 bases, and 14 bases lay outside the gene matches. CDR3 amino acids: CACHPTSGGAVGGELFF. The CDR3 nucleotides read TGTGCCTGCCACCCTACTAGCGGGGGGGCCGTCGGCGGGGAGCTGTTTTTT.

This chain joins TRBV20-1 and TRBJ1-2; maybe TRBD1 (6 bases). This CDR3 is built from 14 residues. V dropped 0 bases and J dropped 4 bases, with 12 bases sitting between them. CDR1 is DFQATT and CDR2 is SNEGSKA in the germline V gene (reference sequence). The CDR3 loop reads CSARDNRAPYGYTF. The CDR3 region has the DNA TGCAGTGCTAGAGATAACAGGGCTCCCTATGGCTACACCTTC.

The chain carries TRBV4-1 and TRBJ2-1; D is possibly TRBD2 (6 bases). CDR3 size: 15 residues. V was clipped by 4 bases and J by 4 bases, with 14 bases between them. Germline lookup yields CDR1 MGHRA and CDR2 YSYEKL. The CDR3 sequence is CASSLGGTRYNEQFF. The CDR3 DNA reads TGCGCCAGCAGCCTGGGAGGAACCCGATACAATGAGCAGTTCTTC.

The sample holds a few counts of this clonotype. The rearrangement uses TRBV6-1 and TRBJ1-1; D possibly corresponds to TRBD1 (5 bases). The CDR3 is 14 amino acids. Germline CDR1 reads MNHNS; CDR2 reads SASEGT. V dropped 8 bases and J dropped 1 base, with 14 bases sitting between them. This chain's CDR3 is CASGSGRWNTEAFF. The CDR3 bases are TGTGCCAGCGGATCGGGACGGTGGAACACTGAAGCTTTCTTT.

This sequence joins TRBV6-2 or TRBV6-3 and TRBJ2-7, with 7 bases identical to TRBD1. The germline CDR1 and CDR2 sequences are MNHEY and SVGEGT. V was clipped by 6 bases and J by 1 base; unmatched bases: 12. The CDR3 spans 16 residues. CDR3 sequence (DNA): TGTGCCAGCAGACCTCCGACAGGGTCAGATTCCTACGAGCAGTACTTC. It translates to CASRPPTGSDSYEQYF.

This clonotype has more than one count but fewer than ten. The chain has TRBV19 and TRBJ1-1; 7 positions match TRBD1. CDR3 size: 14 residues. Losses at the gene ends were 7 bases for V and 5 bases for J; bases not matched to a gene: 10. Germline loops: CDR1 LNHDA, CDR2 SQIVND (reference sequence). The CDR3 sequence is CASTPGQGVTEAFF. The CDR3 DNA reads as TGTGCCAGTACACCCGGGCAGGGGGTTACTGAAGCTTTCTTT.

This clonotype was counted many times. V usage is TRBV18 and J usage is TRBJ2-3; D not resolved. This CDR3 spans 12 amino acids. The germline CDR1 and CDR2 sequences are KGHSH and LQKENI. V was cut by 0 bases and J by 6 bases, with 4 bases left in between. The chain's CDR3 is CASSPPGDTQYF. The CDR3 nucleotides are TGTGCCAGCTCACCACCGGGGGATACGCAGTATTTT.

This chain connects TRBV6-5 to TRBJ2-7; tentative D call: TRBD1 (6 bases). The CDR3 is 15 residues long. V dropped 0 bases and J dropped 2 bases, with 11 bases sitting between them. Germline CDR1 and CDR2: MNHEY and SVGAGI. The CDR3 region is CASSYSSRGPYEQYF. In DNA form, the CDR3 reads TGTGCCAGCAGTTACTCGTCCAGGGGCCCCTACGAGCAGTACTTC.

This clonotype appeared a few times. V gene TRBV6-6 combines with J gene TRBJ1-1, with D hard to call. CDR3 size: 14 residues. Per the germline V gene, CDR1 is MNHNY and CDR2 is SVGAGI (reference sequence). Trimming stripped 4 bases from V and 2 bases from J, with 11 bases between. CDR3 protein: CASSSPHKNTEAFF. In DNA form, the CDR3 reads TGTGCCAGCAGTTCCCCCCACAAAAACACTGAAGCTTTCTTT.

Ten or more counts support this clonotype. CDR3 loop: CASSQDPGAGNTIYF. The CDR3 DNA is TGCGCCAGCAGCCAAGACCCAGGGGCCGGAAACACCATATATTTT. The chain joins TRBV4-3 to TRBJ1-3, with D tentatively TRBD1 (6 bases). Per the germline V gene, CDR1 is LGHNA and CDR2 is YSLEER. The CDR3 runs to 15 residues. Trimming removed 0 bases from V and 4 bases from J, with 10 bases in between.

In this sample, this clonotype turned up a few times. The genes are TRBV6-5 and TRBJ2-2; TRBD2 matches at 9 bases. The trim removed 4 bases at V and 8 bases at J, leaving 8 bases unmatched. The CDR3 extends over 15 amino acids. Per germline, CDR1 MNHEY and CDR2 SVGAGI. The CDR3 sequence is CASSSLAGPEGELFF. CDR3 nucleotides: TGTGCCAGCAGTTCTCTAGCGGGGCCCGAGGGGGAGCTGTTTTTT.

The chain carries TRBV5-1 and TRBJ1-6; tentatively, D is TRBD1 (5 bases). Germline CDR1 SGHRS, CDR2 YFSETQ. This CDR3 contains 16 residues. The ends were cut back, 1 base at V and 10 bases at J, with 18 bases in the middle. The CDR3, as DNA: TGCGCCAGCAGCTTGCAGGGAACCCGGACCGGATCACCCCTCCACTTT. It codes for CASSLQGTRTGSPLHF.